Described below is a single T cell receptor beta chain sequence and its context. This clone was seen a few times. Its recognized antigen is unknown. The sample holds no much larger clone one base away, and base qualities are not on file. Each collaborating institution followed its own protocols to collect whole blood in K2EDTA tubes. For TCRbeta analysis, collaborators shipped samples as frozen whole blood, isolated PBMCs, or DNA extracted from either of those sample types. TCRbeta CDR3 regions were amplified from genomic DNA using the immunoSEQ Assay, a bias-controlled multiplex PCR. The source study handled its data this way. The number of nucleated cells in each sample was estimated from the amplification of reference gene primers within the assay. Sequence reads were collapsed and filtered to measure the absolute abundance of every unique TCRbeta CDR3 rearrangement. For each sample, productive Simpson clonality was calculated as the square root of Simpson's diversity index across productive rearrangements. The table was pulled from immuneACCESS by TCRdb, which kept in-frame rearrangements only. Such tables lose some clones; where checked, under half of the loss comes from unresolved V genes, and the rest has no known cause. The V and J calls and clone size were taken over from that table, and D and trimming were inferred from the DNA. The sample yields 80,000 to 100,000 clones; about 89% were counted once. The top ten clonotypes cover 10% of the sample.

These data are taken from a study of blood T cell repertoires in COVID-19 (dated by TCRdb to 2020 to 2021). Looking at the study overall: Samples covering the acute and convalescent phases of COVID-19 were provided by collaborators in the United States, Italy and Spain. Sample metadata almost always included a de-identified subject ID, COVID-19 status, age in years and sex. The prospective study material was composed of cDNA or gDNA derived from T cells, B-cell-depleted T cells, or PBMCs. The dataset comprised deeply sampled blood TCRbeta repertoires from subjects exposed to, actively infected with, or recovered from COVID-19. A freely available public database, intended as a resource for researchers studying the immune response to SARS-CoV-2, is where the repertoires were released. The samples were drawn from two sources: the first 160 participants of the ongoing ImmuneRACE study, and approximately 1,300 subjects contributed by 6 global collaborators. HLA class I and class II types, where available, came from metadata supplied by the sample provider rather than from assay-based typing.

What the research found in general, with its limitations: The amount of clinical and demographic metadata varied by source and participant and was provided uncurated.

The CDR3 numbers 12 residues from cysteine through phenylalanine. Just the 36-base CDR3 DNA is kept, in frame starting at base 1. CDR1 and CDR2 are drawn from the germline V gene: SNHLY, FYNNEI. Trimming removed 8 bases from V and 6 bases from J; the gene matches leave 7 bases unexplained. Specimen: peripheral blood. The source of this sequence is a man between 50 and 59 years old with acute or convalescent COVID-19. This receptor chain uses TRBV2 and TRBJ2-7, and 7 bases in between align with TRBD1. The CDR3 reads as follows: CASHGQVSEQYF. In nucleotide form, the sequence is TGTGCCAGCCACGGACAGGTTTCCGAGCAGTACTTC.